The rows below give T cell receptor beta chains drawn from one sample of a study of blood T cell repertoires in COVID-19. This table comes from immunoSEQ multiplex PCR, and its TCRdb copy is limited to in-frame clones, with some not included. The table includes around 340,000 clones, 88% detected once. The specimen sequenced was PBMCs or T cells enriched from blood (not recorded which). The receptor set was obtained from a young woman who had been exposed to COVID-19. The CDR3 runs from the conserved cysteine through the conserved F or W. Each record gives: D gene, V gene, J gene, clone size, CDR3 DNA, CDR3 protein. D genes are given only for firm matches. Clone size is stated in some rows and not others, as once, few, many or a class when expanded.

NA	TRBV5-5	TRBJ2-1	NA	TGTGCCAGCAGCTTGGCCGTCGTTTATGAGCAGTTCTTC	CASSLAVVYEQFF
NA	TRBV28	TRBJ1-2	few	TGTGCCAGCGCCTCAGAAAACTATGGCTACACCTTC	CASASENYGYTF
TRBD2	TRBV9	TRBJ2-5	NA	TGTGCCAGCAGCGTAGCAGGCGGACTAGCGGGAAATCAAGAGACCCAGTACTTC	CASSVAGGLAGNQETQYF
TRBD1	TRBV29-1	TRBJ1-1	NA	TGCAGCGTTGAGCGTGGGTCGGGGACAGGGGAAGAAGCTTTCTTT	CSVERGSGTGEEAFF
NA	TRBV19	TRBJ2-7	once	TGTGCCAGTAGTATTTTCAGGTCCCACTCCTACGAGCAGTACTTC	CASSIFRSHSYEQYF
NA	TRBV12-3/TRBV12-4	TRBJ2-2	NA	TGTGCCAGCACCTCACGGAGGACCGGGGAGCTGTTTTTT	CASTSRRTGELFF
TRBD1	TRBV30	TRBJ1-2	NA	TGTGCCTGGAATGGGGCCCTCCGGACAGGTGGCTACACCTTC	CAWNGALRTGGYTF
NA	TRBV5-1	TRBJ2-1	NA	TGCGCCAGCAGAAAGGTAATGGGCCGGCCATACAATGAGCAGTTCTTC	CASRKVMGRPYNEQFF
NA	TRBV19	TRBJ1-5	NA	TGTGCCAGTAACCCAGGGGAATATAGCAATCAGCCCCAGCATTTT	CASNPGEYSNQPQHF
NA	TRBV28	TRBJ2-7	NA	TGTGCCAGCAGTCTTACAGGCTACGAGCAGTACTTC	CASSLTGYEQYF
TRBD1	TRBV23-1	TRBJ1-2	NA	TGCGCCAGCAGCCCCACAGGGGGACAGTCTGGCTACACCTTC	CASSPTGGQSGYTF
TRBD1	TRBV7-8	TRBJ1-5	NA	TGTGCCAGCAGCTTAGGACGAGGGGGCGATTCGCCCCCTCAGCCCCAGCATTTT	CASSLGRGGDSPPQPQHF
NA	TRBV10-3	TRBJ1-5	NA	TGTGCCATCAGTGATCAGACATCCGATCAGCCCCAGCATTTT	CAISDQTSDQPQHF
TRBD1	TRBV19	TRBJ2-6	NA	TGTGCCAGTATTCGTCGGACAGGCCCCTCTGGGGCCAACGTCCTGACTTTC	CASIRRTGPSGANVLTF
NA	TRBV5-1	TRBJ2-2	NA	TGCGCCAGCAGCTTGGCTGTGGGAGCAAGCGGGGAGCTGTTTTTT	CASSLAVGASGELFF
NA	TRBV20-1	TRBJ1-5	once	TGCAGTGCTAGTTCGACTGGTCAGCCCCAGCATTTT	CSASSTGQPQHF
NA	TRBV18	TRBJ2-5	NA	TGTGCCAGCTCACCGATATTACTGGAGACGGGAGAGACCCAGTACTTC	CASSPILLETGETQYF